The 8 T cell receptor beta chains reported below all come from one sample, sequenced in a study of T cells after yellow fever vaccination. MiXCR, applied by TCRdb to the 5' RACE reads, yields one record per CDR3 protein. Here the sample spans hundreds of thousands of distinct CDR3 sequences, around an eighth being singletons. The sequencing here drew on PBMCs, taken on the day of the yellow fever booster vaccination. The receptor source for this set is a man under 40 who received the YFV17D yellow fever vaccine.

The chain recombines TRBV20-1 with TRBJ2-5; D not certain. The CDR3 is 15 amino acids. Germline V gene lookup returns CDR1 DFQATT and CDR2 SNEGSKA (reference sequence). The V end was cut by 5 bases, the J end by 5 bases, with 21 bases between. The CDR3 here is CSAPHRLALGETQYF. In nucleotides, the CDR3 is TGCAGTGCTCCCCATCGACTCGCCCTGGGGGAGACCCAGTACTTC.

This clonotype was recorded many times. This chain links TRBV5-1 with TRBJ1-1; D is undetermined. V lost 0 bases, J lost 4 bases, and 7 bases lay in between. Germline CDR1 SGHRS, CDR2 YFSETQ. This CDR3 has 13 amino acids. The CDR3 is CASSLAVVTEAFF. As DNA, the CDR3 is TGCGCCAGCAGCTTGGCAGTGGTCACTGAAGCTTTCTTT.

This clonotype was seen ten or more times. The V call is TRBV9, the J call TRBJ2-3; D is undetermined. Trimming shortened V by 3 bases and J by 4 bases, and 3 bases separated the two germline ends. This CDR3 has 11 residues. The germline CDR1 and CDR2 sequences are SGDLS and YYNGEE. The CDR3 DNA reads TGTGCCAGCAGCGAAGCAGATACGCAGTATTTT. This encodes CASSEADTQYF.

This clonotype was seen a handful of times. The chain links TRBV7-2 to TRBJ2-7, with 7 bases aligning to TRBD1. CDR1 SGHTA and CDR2 FQGNSA come from the germline V gene. The CDR3 contains 15 residues. Losses at the gene ends were 4 bases for V and 2 bases for J; bases not matched to a gene: 8. CDR3: CASSSRAQGPYEQYF. For the CDR3, the DNA is TGTGCCAGCAGCTCCCGGGCACAGGGGCCCTACGAGCAGTACTTC.

This clonotype occurred a few times. The CDR3 loop is CASSQVGFSGTAEISYEQYF. The CDR3 DNA follows: TGTGCCAGCAGCCAAGTGGGGTTTTCTGGGACAGCCGAGATTTCCTACGAGCAGTACTTC. The rearrangement links TRBV3-1 to TRBJ2-7; TRBD1 matches 7 bases. Germline CDR1 is LGHDT and CDR2 is YNNKEL (reference sequence). Losses at the gene ends were 1 base for V and 1 base for J; bases not matched to a gene: 19. The CDR3 is 20 residues long.

The chain employs TRBV20-1 and TRBJ2-3, with D hard to call. CDR3 length: 14 amino acids. Trimming shortened V by 3 bases and J by 2 bases, and 12 bases separated the two germline ends. The V gene's germline CDR1 is DFQATT and CDR2 SNEGSKA (reference sequence). The CDR3 sequence is CSARDLRITDTQYF. The CDR3 DNA follows: TGCAGTGCTAGGGACCTCCGTATCACAGATACGCAGTATTTT.

This clonotype was found a few times. The CDR3 here is CASSLGGSLTGNTIYF. The CDR3 coding sequence is TGTGCCAGCAGCTTAGGAGGGTCCTTGACGGGAAACACCATATATTTT. This sequence joins TRBV7-2 and TRBJ1-3; D not resolved. Germline CDR1 SGHTA, CDR2 FQGNSA. V was trimmed by 1 base and J by 4 bases, leaving 14 bases between them. The CDR3 runs 16 residues.

The rearrangement uses TRBV20-1 and TRBJ1-1; D is undetermined. The CDR3 extends over 14 amino acids. From germline, CDR1 is DFQATT and CDR2 SNEGSKA (reference sequence). The V gene lost 2 bases and the J gene lost 5 bases, with 15 bases spanning the gap. CDR3 coding DNA: TGCAGTGCTAGACCACCGTTGGGCGGAACTGAAGCTTTCTTT. Translated: CSARPPLGGTEAFF.